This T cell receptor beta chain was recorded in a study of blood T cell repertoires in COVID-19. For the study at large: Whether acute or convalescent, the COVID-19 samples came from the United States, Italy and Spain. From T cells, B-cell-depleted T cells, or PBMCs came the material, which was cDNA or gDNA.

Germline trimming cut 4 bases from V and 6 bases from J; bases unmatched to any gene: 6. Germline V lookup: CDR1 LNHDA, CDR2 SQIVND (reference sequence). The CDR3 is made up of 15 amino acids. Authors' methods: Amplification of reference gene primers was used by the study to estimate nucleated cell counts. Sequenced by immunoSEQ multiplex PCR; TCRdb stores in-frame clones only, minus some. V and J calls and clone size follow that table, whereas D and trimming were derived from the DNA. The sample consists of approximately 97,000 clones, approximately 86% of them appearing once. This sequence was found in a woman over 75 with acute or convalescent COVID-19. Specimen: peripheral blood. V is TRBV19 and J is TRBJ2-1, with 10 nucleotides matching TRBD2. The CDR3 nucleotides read TGTGCCAGTAGTACCACTAGCGGGGCCCTCAATGAGCAGTTCTTC. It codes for CASSTTSGALNEQFF.